This TCR beta chain was sequenced for a study of technical replicates of blood from a few donors. The CDR3 has 14 amino acids. V lost 0 bases and J 5 bases, leaving 8 bases between the germline ends. Per the germline V gene, CDR1 is WNHNN and CDR2 is SYGVQD (reference sequence). The table came from immunoSEQ multiplex PCR; TCRdb's copy has only in-frame clones and leaves some out. The table shows tens of thousands of clones, with approximately 96% occurring only once. The chain links TRBV10-1 to TRBJ2-1, with D possibly being TRBD2 (5 bases). The material sequenced was T cells isolated from PBMCs. This sequence originates from a human donor in good health. CDR3 DNA: TGCGCCAGCAGTGAGTCGCGGGTGGACAATGAGCAGTTCTTC. Protein product: CASSESRVDNEQFF.